One sample yielded the 21 T cell receptor beta chains listed below, sequenced in a study of cytomegalovirus exposure and HLA in healthy donors. Primers for the PCR totalled 60 Vbeta and 13 Jbeta. Data came from immunoSEQ multiplex PCR; TCRdb stores just in-frame clones and leaves some out. The sample lists roughly 130,000 clones, about four fifths occurring once. The source material was PBMCs. The receptors derive from a man aged 30-40 years in good health and CMV-seronegative.

The rearrangement joins TRBV7-2 to TRBJ2-2, with D possibly being TRBD1 (5 bases). The CDR3 has 14 residues. V lost 5 bases and J 8 bases, leaving 15 bases between the germline ends. Germline V gene data show CDR1 as SGHTA and CDR2 as FQGNSA. Written as DNA, the CDR3 is TGTGCCAGCAGCCAAAGACAGTTTCCTGGGGAGCTGTTTTTT. Translated, it gives CASSQRQFPGELFF.

V usage is TRBV5-4 and J usage is TRBJ2-3, with 7 bases that match TRBD2. The junction had 5 bases not matched to a gene; V was cut back by 4 bases and J by 0 bases. Germline values: CDR1 SGHNT, CDR2 YYREEE (reference sequence). The CDR3 contains 15 residues. The CDR3 DNA sequence: TGTGCCAGCAGCCGGAGCGGGGCTAGCACAGATACGCAGTATTTT. It translates to CASSRSGASTDTQYF.

The chain joins TRBV4-3 to TRBJ2-1; 14 bases align to TRBD2. The J segment lost 8 bases and the V segment lost 5 bases, leaving 8 bases of the junction unmatched. CDR1 and CDR2 from the germline V gene are LGHNA and YSLEER. This CDR3 is built from 16 residues. This CDR3 reads CASSEIGTSGSDEQFF. In DNA form, the CDR3 reads TGCGCCAGCAGCGAAATAGGGACTAGCGGGAGTGATGAGCAGTTCTTC.

The chain recombines TRBV4-2 with TRBJ2-7; 7 bases are a match to TRBD1. Losses at the gene ends were 4 bases for V and 4 bases for J; bases not matched to a gene: 7. The germline V gene encodes CDR1 LGHNA and CDR2 YNFKEQ. This CDR3 comprises 14 residues. The CDR3 region has the DNA TGTGCCAGCAGCCCTTGGGACAGAACTTACGAGCAGTACTTC. It codes for CASSPWDRTYEQYF.

The chain employs TRBV15 and TRBJ1-4, with TRBD1 identical over 7 bases. Germline CDR1 LNHNV, CDR2 YYDKDF (reference sequence). CDR3 length: 16 residues. With 0 bases clipped from V and 5 bases from J, the junction kept 6 bases outside the gene matches. The DNA for the CDR3 is TGTGCCACCAGCAGAGATCTGCAGGGGGGAAATGAAAAACTGTTTTTT. Residues: CATSRDLQGGNEKLFF.

The chain employs TRBV9 and TRBJ1-4, with D possibly being TRBD1 (5 bases). CDR1 is SGDLS, CDR2 YYNGEE, per germline. The ends were cut back, 4 bases at V and 4 bases at J, with 14 bases in the middle. The CDR3 contains 15 residues. CDR3 sequence reads: CASSLYAGLNEKLFF. CDR3 DNA: TGTGCCAGCAGCTTGTACGCAGGGCTTAATGAAAAACTGTTTTTT.

The genes are TRBV20-1 and TRBJ1-2, with unresolved D. The CDR3 runs to 11 residues. The V gene's germline CDR1 is DFQATT and CDR2 SNEGSKA (reference sequence). The ends were cut back, 2 bases at V and 6 bases at J, with 7 bases in the middle. In DNA, the CDR3 is TGCAGTGCTAGACCCCCAGATGGCTACACCTTC. This encodes CSARPPDGYTF.

This sequence joins TRBV19 and TRBJ1-2; TRBD1 aligns across 8 bases. Germline V gives CDR1 LNHDA, CDR2 SQIVND (reference sequence). The CDR3 runs 15 residues. Losses at the gene ends were 6 bases for V and 1 base for J; bases not matched to a gene: 7. The CDR3 bases are TGTGCCAGTAGCCTAGACAGGGGCGATAACTATGGCTACACCTTC. Amino acids: CASSLDRGDNYGYTF.

The chain links TRBV9 to TRBJ1-6; D might be TRBD1 (6 bases). The CDR3 loop spans 14 amino acids. Germline values: CDR1 SGDLS, CDR2 YYNGEE. Trimming cost V 0 bases and J 11 bases, with 12 bases left between them. CDR3 in amino acids: CASSVASQGTPLHF. In nucleotides, the CDR3 is TGTGCCAGCAGCGTAGCTTCCCAGGGGACACCCCTCCACTTT. Full variable domain (rest looked up from reference TRBV9 and TRBJ1-6): DSGVTQTPKHLITATGQRVTLRCSPRSGDLSVYWYQQSLDQGLQFLIQYYNGEERAKGNILERFSAQQFPDLHSELNLSSLELGDSALYFCASSVASQGTPLHFGNGTRLTVT.

The chain has TRBV5-4 and TRBJ2-3, with 9 positions matching TRBD2. Germline CDR1 and CDR2: SGHNT and YYREEE (reference sequence). V was clipped by 4 bases and J by 1 base; unmatched bases: 10. This CDR3 has 17 amino acids. CDR3 protein: CASSPGGSGGRTDTQYF. The CDR3 nucleotides read TGTGCCAGCAGCCCTGGCGGGAGCGGGGGGCGCACAGATACGCAGTATTTT.

The chain joins TRBV29-1 to TRBJ2-1; D call uncertain. The CDR3 covers 13 residues. CDR1 and CDR2 (germline): SQVTM, ANQGSEA. Trimming cost V 3 bases and J 7 bases, with 13 bases left between them. The CDR3 spells CSVEVAQGNEQFF. The CDR3 DNA is TGCAGCGTTGAGGTAGCCCAAGGAAATGAGCAGTTCTTC.

This chain uses TRBV5-4 with TRBJ2-7, with D perhaps matching TRBD2 (5 bases). The V gene lost 4 bases and the J gene lost 0 bases, with 11 bases spanning the gap. The CDR3 length is 14 residues. Germline CDR1 and CDR2: SGHNT and YYREEE (reference sequence). CDR3 nucleotide sequence: TGTGCCAGCAGCCGTCCCGGGGACTCCTACGAGCAGTACTTC. It is translated as CASSRPGDSYEQYF.

The chain recombines TRBV2 with TRBJ2-3; no reliable D call. The V gene lost 4 bases and the J gene lost 2 bases, with 7 bases spanning the gap. The CDR3 sequence is 13 residues long. Germline CDR1 is SNHLY and CDR2 is FYNNEI. The CDR3 protein is CASSVAITDTQYF. CDR3 in DNA: TGTGCCAGCAGTGTAGCCATCACAGATACGCAGTATTTT. Filled out from reference TRBV2 and TRBJ2-3, the complete variable domain reads EPEVTQTPSHQVTQMGQEVILRCVPISNHLYFYWYRQILGQKVEFLVSFYNNEISEKSEIFDDQFSVERPDGSNFTLKIRSTKLEDSAMYFCASSVAITDTQYFGPGTRLTVL.

The chain has TRBV2 and TRBJ1-5; D not resolved. Germline loops: CDR1 SNHLY, CDR2 FYNNEI. The germline V and J ends were trimmed by 0 bases and 2 bases, with 8 bases remaining between them. This CDR3 has 15 amino acids. The DNA for the CDR3 is TGTGCCAGCAGTGAAGCGGGCAGTGGCAATCAGCCCCAGCATTTT. This encodes CASSEAGSGNQPQHF.

This chain joins TRBV13 and TRBJ2-1; 8 nucleotides match TRBD2. Trimming cost V 4 bases and J 0 bases; bases outside gene matches: 5. This CDR3 spans 16 amino acids. Germline CDR1 and CDR2: PRHDT and FYEKMQ (reference sequence). The CDR3 sequence: CASSWRSGASYNEQFF. The CDR3 nucleotides are TGTGCCAGCAGCTGGCGTAGCGGGGCCTCCTACAATGAGCAGTTCTTC.

The genes are TRBV5-1 and TRBJ2-1, with 8 bases lining up with TRBD1. The germline V gene encodes CDR1 SGHRS and CDR2 YFSETQ. V was clipped by 0 bases and J by 7 bases; unmatched bases: 6. The CDR3 is 15 residues long. CDR3 loop: CASSLAQGARNEQFF. The CDR3 nucleotides are TGCGCCAGCAGCTTGGCCCAGGGGGCGCGAAATGAGCAGTTCTTC.

The rearrangement uses TRBV6-6 and TRBJ2-3; no clear D gene. CDR3 size: 14 residues. Germline V gives CDR1 MNHNY, CDR2 SVGAGI (reference sequence). Trimming pared 5 bases from V and 2 bases from J, leaving 11 bases between. The CDR3 spells CASSRSASTDTQYF. The CDR3 nucleotides are TGTGCCAGCAGTCGCTCCGCGTCCACAGATACGCAGTATTTT.

This chain uses TRBV23-1 with TRBJ1-1; D is unresolved. TRBV23-1 is an ORF for which the function is uncertain. This CDR3 is 14 amino acids long. The ends were cut back, 9 bases at V and 3 bases at J, with 17 bases in the middle. DNA of the CDR3: TGCGCCAGGTCCATTGGCGCGAGGGACACTGAAGCTTTCTTT. Translation gives CARSIGARDTEAFF.

V is TRBV6-1 and J is TRBJ1-5; no firm D call. Germline V gene sequence: CDR1 MNHNS, CDR2 SASEGT. V was trimmed by 4 bases and J by 0 bases, leaving 7 bases between them. The CDR3 is 14 residues long. CDR3 region: CASSGQYSNQPQHF. The CDR3 DNA reads as TGTGCCAGCAGTGGGCAGTATAGCAATCAGCCCCAGCATTTT.

The CDR3 DNA is TGTGCCAGCAGTGACTTGACAGGGAGTGTTGAAAAACTGTTTTTT. Translating it yields CASSDLTGSVEKLFF. The chain is built from TRBV6-1 and TRBJ1-4; TRBD1 agrees at 7 bases. The germline CDR1 and CDR2 sequences are MNHNS and SASEGT. This CDR3 spans 15 amino acids. V gave up 3 bases and J gave up 7 bases; unmatched junction bases: 8.

V usage is TRBV5-4 and J usage is TRBJ1-2; D perhaps matches TRBD1 (5 bases). Germline V gene lookup returns CDR1 SGHNT and CDR2 YYREEE (reference sequence). This CDR3 contains 14 residues. V lost 3 bases to trimming and J lost 3 bases, with 12 bases between them. The chain's CDR3 is CASSSYGGYYGYTF. CDR3 DNA: TGTGCCAGCAGCTCCTACGGGGGGTACTATGGCTACACCTTC.